The 5 T cell receptor beta chains presented below share a single source sample, sequenced in a study of Ad26.COV2.S vaccination and SARS-CoV-2 variants. Treatment described: roughly 20 received Ad26.COV2.S at low or high dose, single or two shots; 5 received placebo; per-sample allocation not given. Samples came from day 63 after the first vaccine or placebo injection. TCRdb keeps only in-frame clones here, not all; method: immunoSEQ multiplex PCR. The sample has 200,000 to 250,000 clones; approximately 90% are singletons. This sample comprised peripheral blood, obtained in a trial of Ad26.COV2.S vaccine versus placebo. These receptors were collected from a person between 18 and 65 years old who received the Ad26.COV2.S COVID-19 vaccine or a placebo.

V usage is TRBV29-1 and J usage is TRBJ1-1; TRBD1 agrees at 7 bases. The J segment lost 4 bases and the V segment lost 7 bases, leaving 9 bases of the junction unmatched. This CDR3 contains 13 residues. The V gene's germline CDR1 is SQVTM and CDR2 ANQGSEA. The CDR3 nucleotides read TGCAGCGCTTGGACAGGTTCGGGCACTGAAGCTTTCTTT. Translation gives CSAWTGSGTEAFF.

The chain combines TRBV18 with TRBJ2-7; D remains unclear. V was cut by 1 base and J by 4 bases, with 2 bases left in between. Germline V gene lookup returns CDR1 KGHSH and CDR2 LQKENI. The CDR3 covers 11 residues. The CDR3 here is CASSPRYEQYF. The CDR3 DNA sequence: TGTGCCAGCTCACCACGATACGAGCAGTACTTC.

This clone came up once. This chain uses TRBV12-1 with TRBJ2-3; the table's D call TRBD2 went unverified against the DNA. TRBV12-1 is a recognized pseudogene. The CDR3 spans 18 residues. CDR3 nucleotides: TGTGCCAGCAGGGGAAAAGCGGGGCAGGTTTCTAGCACAGATACGCAGTATTTT. It translates to CASRGKAGQVSSTDTQYF.

The J gene is TRBJ1-3, the V gene TRBV19; D is unresolved. CDR1 LNHDA and CDR2 SQIVND come from the germline V gene (reference sequence). This CDR3 is built from 12 residues. The V end lost 5 bases, the J end lost 3 bases, and 5 bases lay between the germline ends. The DNA for the CDR3 is TGTGCCAGTAGTCTATATGGAAACACCATATATTTT. This translates into CASSLYGNTIYF.

The CDR3 nucleotides read TGCGCCAGCAGCCACTCTGGGGGACTAGCCCCGAAGGGCAATGAGCAGTTCTTC. This encodes CASSHSGGLAPKGNEQFF. The V call is TRBV4-3, the J call TRBJ2-1; 9 bases fit TRBD2. This CDR3 has 18 residues. Per the germline V gene, CDR1 is LGHNA and CDR2 is YSLEER. V trimming: 3 bases; J trimming: 6 bases; junction bases outside the gene matches: 15.